This is a list of T cell receptor beta chains from one sample in a study of cytotoxic CD8 clonotypes in ibrutinib-treated CLL. The data were produced by immunoSEQ multiplex PCR, yet TCRdb's version contains in-frame clones alone and is incomplete. The sample contains around 33,000 clones, 45% to 50% of which appear only once. Sequences were derived from PBMCs, sampled before ibrutinib treatment. Receptor source: a human donor with chronic lymphocytic leukemia. CDR3s include the opening cysteine and the closing phenylalanine or tryptophan. The order of the fields is V gene, clone size, D gene, J gene, CDR3 length, CDR3 DNA, CDR3 protein. The D gene is left open where the match is weak. Clone size appears in some rows only: once, few, many, or a class for an expanded clone.

TRBV5-1	NA	NA	TRBJ1-1	14	TGCGCCAGCAGCGGACTGCTATCGGACACTGAAGCTTTCTTT	CASSGLLSDTEAFF
TRBV27	NA	TRBD1	TRBJ1-6	20	TGTGCCAGCAGTCCCTATCCTAGGGGACAGGGAGGCTCCTATAATTCACCCCTCCACTTT	CASSPYPRGQGGSYNSPLHF
TRBV10-3	few	TRBD2	TRBJ2-3	15	TGTGCCATCAGGATAGCGGGGGGGCCGACAGATACGCAGTATTTT	CAIRIAGGPTDTQYF
TRBV12-5	NA	TRBD2	TRBJ2-3	17	TGTGCTAGTGGTTTGGCCGGGGGGGCCTTAGACACAGATACGCAGTATTTT	CASGLAGGALDTDTQYF
TRBV19	NA	NA	TRBJ2-5	14	TGTGCCAGTAGTATAGATCCCGCAGAAGAGACCCAGTACTTC	CASSIDPAEETQYF
TRBV9	NA	NA	TRBJ1-3	14	TGTGCCAGCAATCCGGGGAACACGGTGAACACCATATATTTT	CASNPGNTVNTIYF
TRBV6-4	few	NA	TRBJ1-6	14	TGTGCCAGCAGTGACTTCTCCTATAATTCACCCCTCCACTTT	CASSDFSYNSPLHF
TRBV19	many	NA	TRBJ2-3	14	TGTGCCAGTAGTATAGGCGGGGTCACAGATACGCAGTATTTT	CASSIGGVTDTQYF
TRBV10-3	NA	NA	TRBJ2-3	14	TGTGCCATGGGAAAGGGACAAAGCACAGATACGCAGTATTTT	CAMGKGQSTDTQYF
TRBV15	few	NA	TRBJ1-6	13	TGTGCCACCAGCCCCGGGCTTAATTCACCCCTCCACTTT	CATSPGLNSPLHF
TRBV6-5	NA	NA	TRBJ2-3	15	TGTGCCAGCAGTTACTCGGACTTGATGACAGATACGCAGTATTTT	CASSYSDLMTDTQYF
TRBV2	NA	TRBD1	TRBJ1-4	14	TGTGCCAGCAGTGCCGGGACAGGGGCTGAAAAACTGTTTTTT	CASSAGTGAEKLFF
TRBV9	few	NA	TRBJ2-7	17	TGTGCCAGCAGCGCCCCCCAACAGGGACCCGTTTACTACGAGCAGTACTTC	CASSAPQQGPVYYEQYF
TRBV7-3	NA	NA	TRBJ1-1	14	TGTGCCAGCAGCTTAAATGTAGGGGCCACTGAAGCTTTCTTT	CASSLNVGATEAFF
TRBV6-5	few	TRBD1	TRBJ1-5	14	TGTGCCAGCAGACGACGGACAGGCGCTCAGCCCCAGCATTTT	CASRRRTGAQPQHF
TRBV18	NA	NA	TRBJ1-1	12	TGTGCCAGCTCACCATCTGACACTGAAGCTTTCTTT	CASSPSDTEAFF
TRBV15	few	TRBD2	TRBJ2-2	17	TGTGCCACCAGCAGAGATCTGGGAGGGGTTGGGACCGGGGAGCTGTTTTTT	CATSRDLGGVGTGELFF
TRBV4-1	NA	TRBD1	TRBJ2-1	17	TGCGCCAGCAGCCAAGAGGAGGCAGGGGGATCCTACAATGAGCAGTTCTTC	CASSQEEAGGSYNEQFF
TRBV27	NA	NA	TRBJ1-1	16	TGTGCCAGCAGTCCGATGATGCAGGCCATGAACACTGAAGCTTTCTTT	CASSPMMQAMNTEAFF
TRBV10-3	few	NA	TRBJ2-7	14	TGTGCCATCAGCTCTAGGGACTCGGACCACGAGCAGTACTTC	CAISSRDSDHEQYF
TRBV11-2	once	NA	TRBJ1-2	12	TGTGCCAGCAGCCCGCGGGACGATGGCTACACCTTC	CASSPRDDGYTF
TRBV7-3	NA	NA	TRBJ2-1	14	TGTGCCAGCAGCTTACCTGGGGAGCCGAGGGAGCAGTTCTTC	CASSLPGEPREQFF
TRBV29-1	NA	NA	TRBJ1-1	14	TGCAGCGGTTGCGGGGGCAGGGGCAACACTGAAGCTTTCTTT	CSGCGGRGNTEAFF
TRBV15	NA	NA	TRBJ1-5	14	TGTGCCACCAGCAGGGGGGCGACCCCATCGGCCCAGCATTTT	CATSRGATPSAQHF
TRBV10-1	few	NA	TRBJ1-3	15	TGCGCCAGCAGGGAGTGTGCAGGGACTGGAAACACCATATATTTT	CASRECAGTGNTIYF
TRBV27	few	NA	TRBJ2-7	13	TGTGCCAGCAGAGACACCTACTCCTACGAGCAGTACTTC	CASRDTYSYEQYF
TRBV18	NA	TRBD1	TRBJ1-6	13	TGTGCCAGCTCGGAGGGACAGGGTTCACCCCTCCACTTT	CASSEGQGSPLHF
TRBV10-3	NA	NA	TRBJ1-2	13	TGTGCCATCAGTGGGTCCGGGGAGGATGGCTACACCTTC	CAISGSGEDGYTF
TRBV6-5	NA	NA	TRBJ1-2	13	TGTGCCAGCAGTTATTTGGCGGGGGATGGCTACACCTTC	CASSYLAGDGYTF
TRBV5-1	NA	TRBD1	TRBJ1-4	16	TGCGCCAGCAGCCCGGGACAGGGGGATGGTAATGAAAAACTGTTTTTT	CASSPGQGDGNEKLFF
TRBV7-8	NA	NA	TRBJ2-3	12	TGTGCCAGCAGCCTTGACAGGCATACGCAGTATTTT	CASSLDRHTQYF
TRBV5-6	NA	NA	TRBJ1-4	16	TGTGCCAGCAGCCCTGACCGCTACGCAAGGGGTGAAAAACTGTTTTTT	CASSPDRYARGEKLFF
TRBV9	NA	NA	TRBJ1-1	14	TGTGCCAGCAGCCGAACAACAGGGAACACTGAAGCTTTCTTT	CASSRTTGNTEAFF
TRBV19	once	NA	TRBJ1-5	14	TGTGCCAGTAGTATTGGCCAGAATTATCAGCCCCAGCATTTT	CASSIGQNYQPQHF
TRBV6-5	NA	NA	TRBJ2-7	14	TGTGCCAGCAGTGGAGGGAGCGACTCCTACGAGCAGTACTTC	CASSGGSDSYEQYF
TRBV29-1	NA	NA	TRBJ2-2	14	TGCAGCGTTGAACAGGGTCAGAACACCGGGGAGCTGTTTTTT	CSVEQGQNTGELFF
TRBV2	few	NA	TRBJ1-5	15	TGTGCCAGCAGTGAAGGGTGGGCAGACAATCAGCCCCAGCATTTT	CASSEGWADNQPQHF
TRBV2	few	TRBD1	TRBJ2-1	13	TGTGCCAGCAGGTTACAGGGGGCCGATGAGCAGTTCTTC	CASRLQGADEQFF
TRBV5-5	few	NA	TRBJ1-2	15	TGTGCCAGCAGCCGTAGACCGGGGGCCCCACTCAACTACACCTTC	CASSRRPGAPLNYTF
TRBV7-3	once	NA	TRBJ2-1	12	TGTGCCAGCAGTTTGCCAGGGACTGAGCAGTTCTTC	CASSLPGTEQFF
TRBV5-4	few	TRBD1	TRBJ1-1	14	TGTGCCAGCAGCCCGCGCGACAGGGCGGCTGAAGCTTTCTTT	CASSPRDRAAEAFF
TRBV15	NA	NA	TRBJ2-1	13	TGTGCCACCAGCAGAGATCAGGGCAGGGAGCAGTTCTTC	CATSRDQGREQFF
TRBV9	NA	NA	TRBJ2-7	17	TGTGCCAGCAGCGTAGGTGTAGGAGGGGCGCTCTCCTACGAGCAGTACTTC	CASSVGVGGALSYEQYF
TRBV5-6	NA	NA	TRBJ2-1	14	TGTGCCAGCAGCTTGGTTGGGCAGTACAATGAGCAGTTCTTC	CASSLVGQYNEQFF
TRBV30	few	NA	TRBJ2-2	15	TGTGCCTGGAGTGGTGGGCGATCTAGCACCGGGGAGCTGTTTTTT	CAWSGGRSSTGELFF
TRBV30	NA	TRBD2	TRBJ2-1	16	TGTGCCTGGAGTGTGGTTTTTAGCGGGGGGGACAATGAGCAGTTCTTC	CAWSVVFSGGDNEQFF
TRBV6-4	NA	NA	TRBJ1-2	15	TGTGCCAGCAGTGACTCGGACAACGTGGACTATGGCTACACCTTC	CASSDSDNVDYGYTF
TRBV7-8	NA	NA	TRBJ1-4	15	TGTGCCAGCAGCTTAGGATGGAGTCTAAATGAAAAACTGTTTTTT	CASSLGWSLNEKLFF
TRBV28	NA	NA	TRBJ1-1	11	TGTGCCAGCAGGAAGAACACTGAAGCTTTCTTT	CASRKNTEAFF
TRBV5-1	NA	NA	TRBJ1-1	17	TGCGCCAGCAGCTTGCGTGGCGAGGCGGCGGGGGACACTGAAGCTTTCTTT	CASSLRGEAAGDTEAFF
TRBV6-5	NA	NA	TRBJ2-2	14	TGTGCCAGCACCCAAACATCGGGACCCGGGGAGCTGTTTTTT	CASTQTSGPGELFF
TRBV2	NA	NA	TRBJ1-6	13	TGTGCCAGCAGTGGGGACATCCCGCAAGTCCTCCACTTT	CASSGDIPQVLHF
TRBV7-8	NA	TRBD2	TRBJ2-3	16	TGTGCCAGCAGCTTTCTAGCGGGGGCTAGCACAGATACGCAGTATTTT	CASSFLAGASTDTQYF
TRBV19	NA	NA	TRBJ1-5	14	TGTGCCAGTAGTCCACAGGTTAGCAATCAGCCCCAGCATTTT	CASSPQVSNQPQHF
TRBV19	few	TRBD1	TRBJ1-6	14	TGTGCCAGTAGTACGACAGGGGGCGCTTCACCCCTCCACTTT	CASSTTGGASPLHF